The 15 T cell receptor beta chains listed next were all sequenced from one sample in a study of CD8 T cells in ankylosing spondylitis. Study-wide results and caveats: Ankylosing spondylitis blood appeared to carry a characteristic TCR beta motif of fewer than 10 highly homologous variants.

Their cognate antigens are unknown. TCRdb reprocessed the 5' RACE reads with MiXCR, giving one entry per CDR3 protein. Of 750,000 to 850,000 distinct CDR3 sequences in the sample, about 11% were seen once. Sequenced: blood, either unsorted or a sorted T cell fraction (not recorded which). Every receptor here comes from a male donor with ankylosing spondylitis.

This clonotype occurred many times. The chain couples TRBV7-2 to TRBJ1-5; D is uncertain. Germline CDR1 and CDR2: SGHTA and FQGNSA. This CDR3 has 12 amino acids. Trimming pared 3 bases from V and 3 bases from J, leaving 3 bases between. CDR3 residues: CASSFNNQPQHF. The DNA for the CDR3 is TGTGCCAGCAGCTTTAACAATCAGCCCCAGCATTTT.

This clonotype was seen many times. The V and J genes are TRBV5-1 and TRBJ1-1, with 7 bases fitting TRBD1. This CDR3 is 16 amino acids long. The V segment lost 4 bases and the J segment 6 bases; nucleotides outside the gene matches: 15. Germline assignment: CDR1 SGHRS and CDR2 YFSETQ. CDR3 protein: CASSPGMPGGLAEAFF. Here the CDR3 DNA reads TGCGCCAGCAGCCCAGGAATGCCAGGGGGTTTGGCTGAAGCTTTCTTT.

In its sample, this clonotype was seen a few times. CDR3 sequence: CASSQWGSGANVLTF. The DNA for the CDR3 is TGTGCCAGCAGCCAATGGGGGTCCGGGGCCAACGTCCTGACTTTC. This chain connects TRBV4-2 to TRBJ2-6; TRBD1 or TRBD2 may be the D gene (5 bases each). Germline CDR1 is LGHNA and CDR2 is YNFKEQ. V shed 2 bases and J shed 4 bases, with 9 bases lying between them. This CDR3 comprises 15 residues.

This clonotype showed up many times. V is TRBV5-1 and J is TRBJ2-7, with D possibly matching TRBD2 (6 bases). Germline values: CDR1 SGHRS, CDR2 YFSETQ. Trimming pared 3 bases from V and 0 bases from J, leaving 13 bases between. The CDR3 length is 15 residues. This CDR3 is CASSSTSRSSYEQYF. Written as DNA, the CDR3 is TGCGCCAGCAGCTCCACTAGCAGGAGCTCCTACGAGCAGTACTTC.

The sample holds a few counts of this clonotype. The chain joins TRBV6-1 to TRBJ2-6; TRBD1 matches 8 bases. V lost 5 bases to trimming and J lost 3 bases; unmatched junction nucleotides: 9. CDR1 is MNHNS, CDR2 SASEGT, per germline. The length of the CDR3 is 17 residues. CDR3 nucleotide sequence: TGTGCCAGCAGTCCGACAGGGGCCTCAGGTGGGGCCAACGTCCTGACTTTC. Encoded protein: CASSPTGASGGANVLTF.

This clonotype has just a few counts. This chain connects TRBV20-1 to TRBJ1-2; no clear D. This CDR3 spans 14 amino acids. Germline loops: CDR1 DFQATT, CDR2 SNEGSKA (reference sequence). V lost 7 bases and J 5 bases, leaving 20 bases between the germline ends. The chain's CDR3 is CSGDERSLFYGYTF. The CDR3, as DNA: TGCAGTGGCGATGAAAGGTCCCTCTTTTATGGCTACACCTTC.

This chain joins TRBV20-1 and TRBJ1-1; possibly TRBD1 for D (5 bases). The germline V gene encodes CDR1 DFQATT and CDR2 SNEGSKA (reference sequence). This CDR3 region has 15 residues. V was pared by 1 base and J by 1 base, with 13 bases between. The CDR3 region is CSARVPGLRNTEAFF. CDR3 sequence (DNA): TGCAGTGCTAGAGTGCCGGGACTCAGGAACACTGAAGCTTTCTTT.

The J gene is TRBJ1-1, the V gene TRBV7-7; a weak D match, TRBD1 (5 bases). Germline V lookup: CDR1 SSHAT, CDR2 FNYEAQ (reference sequence). The CDR3 covers 10 residues. CDR3 coding DNA: TGTGCTGAAAGGGGATCTGAAGCTTTCTTT. Amino acids: CAERGSEAFF.

This clonotype has more than one count but fewer than ten. The rearrangement uses TRBV6-2 or TRBV6-3 and TRBJ1-5; the D is unclear. V gave up 2 bases and J gave up 2 bases, with 10 bases separating them. CDR1 and CDR2 from the germline V gene are MNHEY and SVGEGT. The CDR3 totals 15 residues. CDR3 sequence reads: CASSYHREGNQPQHF. The CDR3, as DNA: TGTGCCAGCAGTTACCATAGAGAGGGCAATCAGCCCCAGCATTTT.

The chain links TRBV7-2 to TRBJ2-6; no definite D call. Trimming shortened V by 1 base and J by 0 bases, and 7 bases separated the two germline ends. This CDR3 region has 16 residues. Germline lookup yields CDR1 SGHTA and CDR2 FQGNSA. Here the CDR3 DNA reads TGTGCCAGCAGCTTAGGGCTGAACTCTGGGGCCAACGTCCTGACTTTC. This sequence encodes CASSLGLNSGANVLTF.

The chain has TRBV4-3 and TRBJ2-1; D is unclear. Germline loops: CDR1 LGHNA, CDR2 YSLEER. The CDR3 runs 17 residues. V was cut by 3 bases and J by 0 bases, with 15 bases left in between. This chain's CDR3 is CASSQGIEWSSYNEQFF. DNA for the CDR3: TGCGCCAGCAGCCAGGGAATCGAATGGAGCTCCTACAATGAGCAGTTCTTC.

This clonotype came up a few times. The chain has TRBV20-1 and TRBJ2-2; D gene ambiguous. Germline V gene lookup returns CDR1 DFQATT and CDR2 SNEGSKA (reference sequence). The CDR3 spans 12 residues. Trimming took 2 bases from V and 7 from J, leaving 8 bases between them. CDR3 residues: CSARYNGGELFF. As DNA, the CDR3 is TGCAGTGCTAGATACAACGGCGGGGAGCTGTTTTTT.

V gene TRBV20-1 combines with J gene TRBJ1-1; no reliable D call. Trimming took 8 bases from V and 3 from J, leaving 16 bases between them. The CDR3 extends over 13 amino acids. CDR1 DFQATT and CDR2 SNEGSKA come from the germline V gene (reference sequence). The CDR3 region has the DNA TGCAGTTTGAGTGTGGGGTGGGACACTGAAGCTTTCTTT. It yields the protein CSLSVGWDTEAFF.

At least ten counts were recorded for this clonotype. The CDR3 coding sequence is TGTGCCAGCAGCCGAGAGCCGGGGAGAGATACGCAGTATTTT. Translated: CASSREPGRDTQYF. The J gene is TRBJ2-3, the V gene TRBV4-2; D is perhaps TRBD2 (5 bases). The CDR3 spans 14 residues. V dropped 4 bases and J dropped 5 bases, with 13 bases sitting between them. Germline assignment: CDR1 LGHNA and CDR2 YNFKEQ.

This clonotype was detected ten times or more. The gene calls are TRBV29-1 and TRBJ1-5, with 7 bases aligning to TRBD1. V shed 5 bases and J 6 bases; nucleotides not matched to a gene: 7. Looked up from germline, CDR1 is SQVTM and CDR2 is ANQGSEA. The CDR3 consists of 13 residues. The CDR3 bases are TGCAGCGTTCTGACAGGGCTTAGTCAGCCCCAGCATTTT. Encoded protein: CSVLTGLSQPQHF.